The clone carrying this T cell receptor beta chain has only a few counts. Its antigen is unknown. The data were obtained in a study of molecular identifiers for immune sequencing clone quantification. Study-wide background: Naive CD8 cell RNA, from around 20,000 or 99,000 cells, was split five ways in replicates, with four sequenced. Study-level points and caveats: Reportedly, one cell's Jurkat TCR RNA was detected within 1,200,000 naive CD8 cells. Among effectors, clones above 20 RNA copies held over 98% of molecules; among naive cells, under 1%.

This CDR3 contains 15 residues. J lost 2 bases, V lost 6 bases, and 7 bases had no gene match. Both previously described methods and listed TCR primers were employed to make bulk TCR libraries. TCRdb re-analysed the PCR reads in MiXCR, keeping a single row per CDR3 protein. The sample lists under 800,000 distinct CDR3 sequences, 25% seen once, with about 0.84% in the top ten. The source of this sequence is a human donor in good health. Some libraries in this study had Jurkat cell RNA spiked in. The specimen sequenced was naive CD8+ T cells from blood, with Jurkat cell RNA spiked in. Described subset: FACS-sorted CD8+CD4-CCR7+CD45RA+ naive T cells. This sequence joins TRBV12-3 or TRBV12-4 and TRBJ2-5, with 9 bases matching TRBD1. The CDR3 nucleotides are TGTGCCAGCAGCCTGCGGACAGGGGAACAAGAGACCCAGTACTTC. It yields the protein CASSLRTGEQETQYF.